This record covers a single T cell receptor (beta chain). Its specificity is unknown. This record comes from a study of cytomegalovirus exposure and HLA in healthy donors. General study points: A later analysis, which compared TCR beta chains of equal frequency, found the HLA-associated ones more clonally expanded. Within an earlier analysis, most TCR beta V segments proved productive either about 87% or about 30% of the time.

The PCR was carried out with 60 Vbeta primers and 13 Jbeta primers. TCRdb keeps only in-frame clones here, not all; method: immunoSEQ multiplex PCR. The sample carries about 180,000 clones, around 80% recorded once. The clonotype was recovered from a woman aged 30 to 39 in good health and CMV-seronegative. The sequencing input was PBMCs.

The DNA for the CDR3 is TGTGCCTCGAGCGGGGGATTATCCTACAATGAGCAGTTCTTC. The encoded protein is CASSGGLSYNEQFF. The chain carries TRBV30 and TRBJ2-1, with 8 positions matching TRBD2. J gave up 1 base and V 7 bases, and 6 bases lay outside the gene matches. Per the germline V gene, CDR1 is GTSNPN and CDR2 is SVGIG (reference sequence). This CDR3 region has 14 residues.